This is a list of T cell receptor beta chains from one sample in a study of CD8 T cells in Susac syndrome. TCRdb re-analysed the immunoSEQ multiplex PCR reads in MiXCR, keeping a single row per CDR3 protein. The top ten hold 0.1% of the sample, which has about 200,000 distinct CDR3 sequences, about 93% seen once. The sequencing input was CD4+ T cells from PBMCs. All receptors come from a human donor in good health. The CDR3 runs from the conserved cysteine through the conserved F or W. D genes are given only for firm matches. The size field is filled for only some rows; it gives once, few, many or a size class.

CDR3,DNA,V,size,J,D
CASSLIGQKGAEAFF,TGTGCCAGCAGCTTAATCGGGCAGAAAGGCGCTGAAGCTTTCTTT,TRBV7-2,.,TRBJ1-1,.
CATSRASARTGNTEAFF,TGTGCCACCAGCAGAGCTTCCGCTCGGACGGGGAACACTGAAGCTTTCTTT,TRBV15,.,TRBJ1-1,.
CASSEKTGGYQPQHF,TGTGCCAGCAGTGAAAAGACAGGGGGCTACCAGCCCCAGCATTTT,TRBV6-1,.,TRBJ1-5,TRBD1
CASSAELARYTDTQYF,TGTGCCAGCAGCGCTGAGCTGGCCCGATACACAGATACGCAGTATTTT,TRBV5-4,.,TRBJ2-3,.
CASSLGGFMNTEAFF,TGTGCCAGCAGCTTAGGGGGTTTCATGAACACTGAAGCTTTCTTT,TRBV7-2,.,TRBJ1-1,.
CASSSGTGGIHPTGELFF,TGTGCCAGCAGCTCCGGGACAGGGGGCATTCATCCGACCGGGGAGCTGTTTTTT,TRBV6-1,.,TRBJ2-2,TRBD1
CASSQEGSGGRVGNPDTQYF,TGTGCCAGCAGCCAAGAAGGCAGCGGGGGTCGTGTAGGGAACCCAGATACGCAGTATTTT,TRBV14,.,TRBJ2-3,TRBD2
CASRFTGRTGELFF,TGTGCCAGCAGATTTACAGGGCGGACCGGGGAGCTGTTTTTT,TRBV7-2,.,TRBJ2-2,.
CSASGQYYGYTF,TGCAGTGCTAGCGGACAGTACTATGGCTACACCTTC,TRBV20-1,.,TRBJ1-2,.
CASSIWGGINTGELFF,TGTGCCAGTAGTATTTGGGGAGGCATAAACACCGGGGAGCTGTTTTTT,TRBV19,.,TRBJ2-2,.
CASSAAYEQYF,TGTGCCAGCAGTGCCGCATACGAGCAGTACTTC,TRBV28,few,TRBJ2-7,.
CASSEYTPGQGMNTEAFF,TGTGCCAGCAGTGAATATACTCCGGGACAGGGTATGAACACTGAAGCTTTCTTT,TRBV25-1,.,TRBJ1-1,TRBD1
CASSKTQGSTGANVLTF,TGTGCCAGCAGTAAAACGCAGGGGAGTACTGGGGCCAACGTCCTGACTTTC,TRBV7-8,.,TRBJ2-6,.
CATSDFPAGGGYNEQFF,TGTGCCACCAGTGACTTCCCGGCGGGGGGCGGGTACAATGAGCAGTTCTTC,TRBV24-1,.,TRBJ2-1,TRBD2
CASRLGYEQYF,TGTGCCAGCAGATTGGGATACGAGCAGTACTTC,TRBV2,once,TRBJ2-7,.
CASSLADRLSENTIYF,TGTGCCAGCAGCTTAGCGGACAGGCTCTCTGAAAACACCATATATTTT,TRBV7-9,.,TRBJ1-3,TRBD1
CASRPRPEGTEAFF,TGCGCCAGCAGGCCCCGACCGGAGGGCACTGAAGCTTTCTTT,TRBV5-1,.,TRBJ1-1,.
CASSFRGSSQPQHF,TGTGCCAGCAGCTTCAGGGGAAGCAGTCAGCCCCAGCATTTT,TRBV5-6,.,TRBJ1-5,.
CASSPLEGVNTEAFF,TGTGCCAGCTCACCACTGGAGGGGGTGAACACTGAAGCTTTCTTT,TRBV18,.,TRBJ1-1,.
CASSPLPGAAYGYTF,TGTGCCAGCAGCCCTTTACCCGGGGCAGCCTATGGCTACACCTTC,TRBV7-3,.,TRBJ1-2,.
CASSLSTSTVRGLGETQYF,TGTGCCAGCAGTTTATCGACATCGACCGTGCGGGGCTTGGGAGAGACCCAGTACTTC,TRBV27,.,TRBJ2-5,.
CASSQQGLTNTGELFF,TGTGCCAGCAGCCAACAAGGGCTTACTAACACCGGGGAGCTGTTTTTT,TRBV4-2,.,TRBJ2-2,.
CASSGHLGETQYF,TGTGCCAGCAGCGGTCACTTGGGGGAGACCCAGTACTTC,TRBV7-3,.,TRBJ2-5,.
CASSLGTGGRQPQHF,TGTGCCAGCAGCTTAGGGACAGGGGGCCGTCAGCCCCAGCATTTT,TRBV7-2,few,TRBJ1-5,TRBD1
CASSEVVGPGYGYTF,TGTGCCAGCAGTGAAGTAGTGGGGCCGGGCTATGGCTACACCTTC,TRBV2,.,TRBJ1-2,.
CASSARDKNIQYF,TGTGCCAGCAGTGCCCGGGACAAAAACATTCAGTACTTC,TRBV2,.,TRBJ2-4,.
CSARQDRLDEQYF,TGCAGTGCTAGACAGGACCGTCTGGACGAGCAGTACTTC,TRBV20-1,.,TRBJ2-7,.
CASRRNSPLHF,TGTGCCAGCAGGCGAAATTCACCCCTCCACTTT,TRBV5-8,.,TRBJ1-6,.
CASSLGRQQMNTEAFF,TGCGCCAGCAGCTTGGGAAGACAGCAAATGAACACTGAAGCTTTCTTT,TRBV5-1,.,TRBJ1-1,.
CASSFRDRSTDTQYF,TGTGCCAGCTCGTTCCGGGACAGGAGCACAGATACGCAGTATTTT,TRBV18,.,TRBJ2-3,TRBD1
CASSQDRTERKKFF,TGCGCCAGCAGCCAAGACCGGACAGAACGTAAGAAGTTCTTC,TRBV4-1,.,TRBJ2-1,.
CATSREAGGIDYGYTF,TGTGCCACCAGCAGAGAGGCAGGGGGGATTGACTATGGCTACACCTTC,TRBV15,once,TRBJ1-2,TRBD1
CATSRDSARSGYTF,TGTGCCACCAGCAGAGATTCCGCTCGTAGTGGCTACACCTTC,TRBV15,.,TRBJ1-2,.
CSVEDLEGNTF,TGCAGCGTTGAAGATCTTGAGGGAAACACCTTC,TRBV29-1,.,TRBJ1-2,.
CASSRGQGFAGETQYF,TGTGCCAGCAGCCGAGGACAGGGATTCGCGGGAGAGACCCAGTACTTC,TRBV6-1,once,TRBJ2-5,TRBD1
CASSLVGTLAKNIQYF,TGTGCCAGCAGTTTGGTGGGGACTTTAGCCAAAAACATTCAGTACTTC,TRBV5-6,.,TRBJ2-4,.
CSAGEGNTEAFF,TGCAGTGCTGGTGAGGGAAACACTGAAGCTTTCTTT,TRBV20-1,.,TRBJ1-1,.
CASSYITGGISGNTIYF,TGTGCCAGCAGTTATATTACCGGGGGAATATCTGGAAACACCATATATTTT,TRBV16,.,TRBJ1-3,.
CSAGRDGYTF,TGCAGTGCCGGCAGGGACGGCTACACCTTC,TRBV20-1,.,TRBJ1-2,.
CASSSTGPGVTGNTIYF,TGTGCCAGCAGCTCCACGGGACCTGGAGTGACTGGAAACACCATATATTTT,TRBV7-2,.,TRBJ1-3,.
CASSLGPAQPQHF,TGTGCCAGCAGCTTAGGTCCGGCTCAGCCCCAGCATTTT,TRBV13,.,TRBJ1-5,.
CAISEPSGLSYNEQFF,TGTGCCATCAGTGAGCCGAGCGGGCTTTCCTACAATGAGCAGTTCTTC,TRBV10-3,.,TRBJ2-1,.
CSADPVGPMNTEAFF,TGCAGTGCTGACCCGGTGGGCCCAATGAACACTGAAGCTTTCTTT,TRBV20-1,once,TRBJ1-1,.
CASSLGDRGRDQPQHF,TGCGCCAGCAGCCTGGGGGACAGGGGGCGAGATCAGCCCCAGCATTTT,TRBV5-1,.,TRBJ1-5,TRBD1
CASSLFPQGPRFF,TGTGCCAGCAGCTTGTTCCCACAGGGGCCTCGGTTCTTC,TRBV5-4,.,TRBJ2-1,TRBD1
CASSFLKDTQYF,TGTGCCAGCAGCTTCTTGAAAGATACGCAGTATTTT,TRBV7-9,.,TRBJ2-3,.
CASSTDVSNQPQHF,TGTGCCAGCAGCACGGACGTAAGCAATCAGCCCCAGCATTTT,TRBV7-8,.,TRBJ1-5,.
CASSSGDSRRQYF,TGCGCCAGCAGTTCTGGAGACTCCCGTCGGCAGTACTTC,TRBV5-1,.,TRBJ2-7,.
CSARGLALGYGYTF,TGCAGTGCTAGGGGACTCGCCCTCGGCTATGGCTACACCTTC,TRBV20-1,.,TRBJ1-2,.
CASSQVGGVTYNEQFF,TGTGCCAGCAGCCAAGTAGGGGGCGTCACCTACAATGAGCAGTTCTTC,TRBV3-1,.,TRBJ2-1,TRBD1
CSATLESGAKYF,TGCAGTGCTACCTTAGAAAGCGGGGCTAAGTACTTC,TRBV20-1,.,TRBJ2-7,TRBD2